The entry below gives a single T cell receptor beta chain sequence along with its context. What it binds is not known. This specimen comes from a study of beta chain features in type 1 diabetes. General study results and limits: High-TCR-expressing cells could be over-represented by cDNA sequencing.

The CDR3 sequence is 17 residues long. CDR1 and CDR2 from the germline V gene are SGHAT and FQNNGV. V was cut by 0 bases and J by 0 bases, with 11 bases left in between. What was sequenced were expressed TCRB transcripts, since all of the isolated RNA had been reverse transcribed. The assay was immunoSEQ multiplex PCR, and TCRdb's table has in-frame clones only and misses some. The table records around 19,000 clones, approximately 50% of them present only once. This receptor was identified in a man younger than 35 in good health. This rearrangement joins TRBV11-2 to TRBJ2-2; D gene unclear. Sequenced input: stem cell memory CD4+ T cells from blood. The CDR3 loop reads CASSLDQAFANTGELFF. Written as DNA, the CDR3 is TGTGCCAGCAGCTTAGATCAGGCGTTCGCGAACACCGGGGAGCTGTTTTTT.